This T cell receptor beta chain was sequenced for a study of metastatic and nonmetastatic thyroid tumors. Background on the study: The comparison covered peripheral blood and tumor or nodule tissue in malignant and benign thyroid patients.

Patients underwent thyroid surgery, and none had received any treatment before it. TCRdb reanalyzed the PCR reads with MiXCR. The sample lists 25,000 to 30,000 clones; roughly 15% were seen once. Within the sample, this clone is medium-sized. What it binds is not known. Overall study results and limits: In both blood and tumor samples, TCR beta diversity was reported significantly higher for malignant than benign nodules.

The TCR sequence derives from a female donor with papillary thyroid cancer or a benign thyroid nodule (not recorded which). Some clones in this sample may be carry-over from other donors' samples. Specimen: blood.

The CDR3 coding sequence is TGTGCCAGCACTCCGCCGTTCCAGGGCACCACAGATACGCAGTATTTT. Its translation is CASTPPFQGTTDTQYF. The chain couples TRBV28 to TRBJ2-3, with D possibly TRBD1 on 5 matching bases. The CDR3 has 16 amino acids. V was trimmed by 7 bases and J by 2 bases, leaving 19 bases between them. Looked up from germline, CDR1 is MDHEN and CDR2 is SYDVKM.